The next 10 T cell receptor beta chains were all read from a single sample in a study of blood T cell repertoires in COVID-19. The repertoire was sequenced with immunoSEQ multiplex PCR; TCRdb's copy has only in-frame clones and lacks some. The sample has fewer than 500,000 clones; roughly nine tenths are singletons. Sequencing was done on a sample of PBMCs or T cells enriched from blood (not recorded which). These receptors were obtained from a man aged 25-40 years who had recovered from COVID-19.

The chain joins TRBV13 to TRBJ1-6; TRBD1 matches at 7 bases. The J segment lost 10 bases and the V segment lost 5 bases, leaving 5 bases of the junction unmatched. Germline V CDR1 and CDR2: PRHDT, FYEKMQ (reference sequence). The CDR3 extends over 13 amino acids. CDR3 region: CASSIYRGSPLHF. The CDR3 region has the DNA TGTGCCAGCAGCATATACAGGGGATCACCCCTCCACTTT.

The rearrangement joins TRBV7-9 to TRBJ2-5, with 13 bases identical to TRBD2. The J segment lost 4 bases and the V segment lost 9 bases, leaving 5 bases of the junction unmatched. Germline V gene sequence: CDR1 SEHNR, CDR2 FQNEAQ (reference sequence). The CDR3 loop spans 14 amino acids. CDR3 in amino acids: CASRLAGGGETQYF. The CDR3 DNA follows: TGTGCCAGTAGACTAGCGGGAGGAGGAGAGACCCAGTACTTC.

This chain uses TRBV28 with TRBJ2-3; 9 bases are a match to TRBD2. After removal of 6 bases from V and 6 bases from J, the junction contained 10 bases not matched to a gene. CDR1 MDHEN and CDR2 SYDVKM come from the germline V gene. CDR3 size: 15 residues. The CDR3 sequence is CASSASGGPPDTQYF. The CDR3 region has the DNA TGTGCCAGCAGCGCAAGCGGGGGGCCCCCGGATACGCAGTATTTT. Supplemented by reference TRBV28 and TRBJ2-3, the full variable domain reads DVKVTQSSRYLVKRTGEKVFLECVQDMDHENMFWYRQDPGLGLRLIYFSYDVKMKEKGDIPEGYSVSREKKERFSLILESASTNQTSMYLCASSASGGPPDTQYFGPGTRLTVL.

The chain combines TRBV7-3 with TRBJ2-5; no reliable D call. The CDR3 has 14 residues. CDR1 is SGHTA and CDR2 is FQGTGA in the germline V gene. Trimming stripped 5 bases from V and 1 base from J, with 11 bases between. The CDR3 region is CASSQTNTQETQYF. In DNA, the CDR3 is TGTGCCAGCAGCCAAACAAATACCCAAGAGACCCAGTACTTC.

The rearrangement joins TRBV6-5 to TRBJ2-3; 10 nucleotides agree with TRBD2. V trimming: 9 bases; J trimming: 6 bases; junction bases outside the gene matches: 9. The germline gives CDR1 MNHEY, CDR2 SVGAGI. There are 14 residues in the CDR3. CDR3 loop: CASVEREGSDTQYF. DNA of the CDR3: TGTGCCAGTGTCGAGCGGGAGGGGTCCGATACGCAGTATTTT.

The chain couples TRBV5-4 to TRBJ2-3; 12 bases map to TRBD2. The CDR3 is made up of 16 amino acids. Trimming took 2 bases from V and 3 from J; bases not matched to a gene: 4. CDR1 and CDR2 from the germline V gene are SGHNT and YYREEE (reference sequence). The CDR3 region has the DNA TGTGCCAGCAGCTTTGGACTAGCGGGGACTACAGATACGCAGTATTTT. It translates to CASSFGLAGTTDTQYF.

This clone was seen once. CDR3: CASSLDFGDRGKGNTEAFF. CDR3 coding DNA: TGTGCCAGCAGCTTAGACTTCGGGGACAGGGGGAAGGGGAACACTGAAGCTTTCTTT. The chain couples TRBV11-2 to TRBJ1-1, with 11 positions matching TRBD1. The CDR3 contains 19 residues. After removal of 0 bases from V and 1 base from J, the junction contained 10 bases not matched to a gene. Germline CDR1 reads SGHAT; CDR2 reads FQNNGV.

The chain is built from TRBV28 and TRBJ1-6, with TRBD1 matching over 7 bases. V gave up 2 bases and J gave up 8 bases; unmatched junction bases: 3. The CDR3 contains 14 residues. The V gene's germline CDR1 is MDHEN and CDR2 SYDVKM. CDR3 DNA sequence: TGTGCCAGCAGTTTAAGAGGGGGCCATTCACCCCTCCACTTT. The encoded protein is CASSLRGGHSPLHF.

The V gene is TRBV19, the J gene TRBJ1-2; perhaps TRBD1 as D (5 bases). Germline V gene sequence: CDR1 LNHDA, CDR2 SQIVND (reference sequence). V lost 5 bases to trimming and J lost 3 bases, with 13 bases between them. This CDR3 has 14 residues. CDR3 in DNA: TGTGCCAGTAGTGCCGCTGGGGGGGACTATGGCTACACCTTC. It translates to CASSAAGGDYGYTF. The full variable domain, with the rest looked up from reference TRBV19 and TRBJ1-2, is DGGITQSPKYLFRKEGQNVTLSCEQNLNHDAMYWYRQDPGQGLRLIYYSQIVNDFQKGDIAEGYSVSREKKESFPLTVTSAQKNPTAFYLCASSAAGGDYGYTFGSGTRLTVV.

The chain is built from TRBV5-6 and TRBJ1-2; D remains unclear. CDR3 length: 11 amino acids. Trimming pared 1 base from V and 8 bases from J, leaving 6 bases between. Looked up from germline, CDR1 is SGHDT and CDR2 is YYEEEE. This CDR3 is CASSLNSGYTF. The CDR3 nucleotides read TGTGCCAGCAGCTTGAACTCGGGCTACACCTTC.